This T cell receptor beta chain was captured by sequencing in a study of monozygotic twins with inflammatory bowel disease. Germline loops: CDR1 GTSNPN, CDR2 SVGIG (reference sequence). The CDR3 spans 14 residues. Overall study findings and caveats: Repertoire similarity matched across concordant and discordant twins, perhaps owing to limited power.

cDNA for each sample came from eight separate reactions. TCRdb reanalyzed the 5' RACE reads, giving one entry per CDR3 protein sequence and no DNA. The sample table includes nearly 450,000 distinct CDR3 sequences. Details on this clonotype: Its antigen is unidentified.

The J gene is TRBJ1-1, the V gene TRBV30; the D call of TRBD1 rests on TCRdb alone, since no DNA is present to check it. The sequencing input was blood. This TCR came from a human donor with ulcerative colitis or Crohn's disease, or a healthy co-twin of an affected twin (not recorded which). The CDR3 spells CACWTVRMNTEAFF.